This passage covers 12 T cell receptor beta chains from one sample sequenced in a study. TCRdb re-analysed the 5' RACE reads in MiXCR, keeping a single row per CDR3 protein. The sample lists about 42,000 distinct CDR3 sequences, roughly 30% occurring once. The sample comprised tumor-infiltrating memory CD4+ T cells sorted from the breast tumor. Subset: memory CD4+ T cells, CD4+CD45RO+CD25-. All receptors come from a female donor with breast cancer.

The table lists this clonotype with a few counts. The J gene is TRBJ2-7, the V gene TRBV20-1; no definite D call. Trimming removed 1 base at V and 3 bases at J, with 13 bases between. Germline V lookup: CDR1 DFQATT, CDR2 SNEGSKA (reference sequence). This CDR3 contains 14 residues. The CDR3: CSARAPDVSYEQYF. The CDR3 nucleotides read TGCAGTGCTAGAGCCCCGGACGTCAGCTACGAGCAGTACTTC.

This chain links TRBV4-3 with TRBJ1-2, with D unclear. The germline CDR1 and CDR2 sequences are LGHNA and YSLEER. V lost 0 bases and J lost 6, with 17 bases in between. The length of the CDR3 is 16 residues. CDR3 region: CASSQDFRDEYNGYTF. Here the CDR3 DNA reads TGCGCCAGCAGCCAAGATTTTCGCGACGAATACAATGGCTACACCTTC.

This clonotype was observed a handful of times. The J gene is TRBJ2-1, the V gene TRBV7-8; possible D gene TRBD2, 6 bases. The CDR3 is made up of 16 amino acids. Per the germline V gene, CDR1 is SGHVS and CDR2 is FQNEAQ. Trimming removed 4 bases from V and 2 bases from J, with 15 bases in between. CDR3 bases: TGTGCCAGCAGCTGGGTTGGGGGGAGTCCCTACAATGAGCAGTTCTTC. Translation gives CASSWVGGSPYNEQFF.

CDR3 coding DNA: TGTGCCACCAGCAGAGATTCGGCAGGGTATAGCAATCAGCCCCAGCATTTT. Its protein is CATSRDSAGYSNQPQHF. The chain couples TRBV15 to TRBJ1-5; the D gene is possibly TRBD1 (5 bases). Germline V gene lookup returns CDR1 LNHNV and CDR2 YYDKDF (reference sequence). The CDR3 loop spans 17 amino acids. V lost 0 bases to trimming and J lost 0 bases, with 12 bases between them.

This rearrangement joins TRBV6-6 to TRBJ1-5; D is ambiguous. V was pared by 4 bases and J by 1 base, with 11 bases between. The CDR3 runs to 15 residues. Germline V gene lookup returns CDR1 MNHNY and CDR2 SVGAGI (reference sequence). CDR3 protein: CASSSPEGSNQPQHF. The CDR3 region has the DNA TGTGCCAGCAGTTCCCCAGAAGGGAGCAATCAGCCCCAGCATTTT.

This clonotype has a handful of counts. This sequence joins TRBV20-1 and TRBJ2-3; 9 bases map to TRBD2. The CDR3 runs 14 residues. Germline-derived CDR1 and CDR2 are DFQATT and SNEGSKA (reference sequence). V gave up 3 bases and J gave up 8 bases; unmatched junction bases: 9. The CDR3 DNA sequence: TGCAGTGCTAGCCCTAGCGGGCGGGAGGGTACGCAGTATTTT. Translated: CSASPSGREGTQYF.

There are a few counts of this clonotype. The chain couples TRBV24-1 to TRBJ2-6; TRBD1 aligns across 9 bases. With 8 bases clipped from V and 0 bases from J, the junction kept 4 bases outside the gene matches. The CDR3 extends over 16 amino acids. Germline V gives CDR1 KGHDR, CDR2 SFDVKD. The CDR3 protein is CATMGTGPSGANVLTF. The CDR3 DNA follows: TGTGCCACCATGGGGACAGGGCCCTCTGGGGCCAACGTCCTGACTTTC.

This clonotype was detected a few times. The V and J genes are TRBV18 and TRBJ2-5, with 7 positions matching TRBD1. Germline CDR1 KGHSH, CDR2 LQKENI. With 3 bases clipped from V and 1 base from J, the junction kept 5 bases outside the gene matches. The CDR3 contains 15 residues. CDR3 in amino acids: CASSPTGQPQETQYF. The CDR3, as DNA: TGTGCCAGCTCACCCACGGGACAGCCCCAAGAGACCCAGTACTTC.

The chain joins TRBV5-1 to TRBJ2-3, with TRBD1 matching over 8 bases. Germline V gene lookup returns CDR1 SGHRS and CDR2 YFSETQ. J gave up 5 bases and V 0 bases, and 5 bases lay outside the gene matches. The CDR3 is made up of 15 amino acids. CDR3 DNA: TGCGCCAGCAGCTTGGCCTCAGGGGGCCAAGATACGCAGTATTTT. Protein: CASSLASGGQDTQYF.

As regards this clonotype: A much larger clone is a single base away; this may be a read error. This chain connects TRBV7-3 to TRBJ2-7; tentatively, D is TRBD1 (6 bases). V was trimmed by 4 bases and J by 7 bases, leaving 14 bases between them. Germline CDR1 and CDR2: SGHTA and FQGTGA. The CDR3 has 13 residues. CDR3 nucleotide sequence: TGTGCCAGCAGCTACGGACAGCAAAATGAGCAGTACTTC. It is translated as CASSYGQQNEQYF.

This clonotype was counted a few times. CDR3 sequence reads: CASSVSQVNSPLHF. CDR3 DNA sequence: TGTGCCAGCAGCGTTAGTCAGGTTAATTCACCCCTCCACTTT. The J gene is TRBJ1-6, the V gene TRBV9; no definite D call. The V end was cut by 2 bases, the J end by 6 bases, with 9 bases between. The germline V gene encodes CDR1 SGDLS and CDR2 YYNGEE. The CDR3 is 14 amino acids.

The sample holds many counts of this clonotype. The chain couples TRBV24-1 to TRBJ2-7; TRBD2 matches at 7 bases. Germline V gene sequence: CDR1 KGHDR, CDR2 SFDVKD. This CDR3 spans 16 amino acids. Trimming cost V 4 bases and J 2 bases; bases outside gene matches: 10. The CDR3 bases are TGTGCCACCAGTGACCCGGGGACTAACGGAACCTACGAGCAGTACTTC. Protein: CATSDPGTNGTYEQYF.